Listed below are T cell receptor beta chains from one sample, sequenced in a study of early T cells in non-severe SARS-CoV-2 infection. Each CDR3 protein is one row after TCRdb ran MiXCR on the 5' RACE reads. The sample records 20,000 to 25,000 distinct CDR3 sequences, less than 4.5% being singletons. Material: whole blood. These receptors came from an adult who was a healthcare worker with PCR-confirmed SARS-CoV-2 infection or an uninfected control (not recorded which). Both conserved end residues are part of each CDR3. A D gene is named only where the DNA matches it firmly. Part of the rows lack a size; the others show once, few, many or a class for expanded clones.

abundance	d_gene	j_gene	v_gene	CDR3aa	CDR3nt
many	TRBD1	TRBJ1-2	TRBV7-9	CASSSRDRALNYGYTF	TGTGCCAGCAGCTCCCGCGACAGGGCCCTAAACTATGGCTACACCTTC
medium-sized	TRBD1	TRBJ1-1	TRBV10-2	CASSEPNRDRLLLGVNTEAFF	TGCGCCAGCAGTGAGCCAAATCGGGACAGATTACTTCTAGGGGTAAACACTGAAGCTTTCTTT
.	.	TRBJ2-6	TRBV5-1	CASSSGSGANVLTF	TGCGCCAGCAGCTCGGGCTCTGGGGCCAACGTCCTGACTTTC
many	TRBD1	TRBJ1-1	TRBV6-5	CASNPPGQGPEAFF	TGTGCCAGCAATCCACCGGGACAGGGCCCTGAAGCTTTCTTT
many	TRBD2	TRBJ2-3	TRBV5-4	CASSLVAHAGGTDTQYF	TGTGCCAGCAGCTTGGTTGCGCATGCGGGGGGCACAGATACGCAGTATTTT
many	TRBD1	TRBJ1-5	TRBV20-1	CSARPQGQGGNQPQHF	TGCAGTGCTAGACCCCAGGGACAGGGAGGCAATCAGCCCCAGCATTTT
.	TRBD1	TRBJ2-7	TRBV10-3	CAITMGQAYEQYF	TGTGCCATCACCATGGGACAGGCCTACGAGCAGTACTTC
few	.	TRBJ2-5	TRBV25-1	CASSVQETQYF	TGTGCCAGCAGCGTACAAGAGACCCAGTACTTC
many	.	TRBJ2-2	TRBV4-1	CASSQDSGDSANTGELFF	TGCGCCAGCAGCCAAGATTCGGGAGACAGCGCGAACACCGGGGAGCTGTTTTTT
medium-sized	.	TRBJ1-1	TRBV3-1	CASSQVSGRGSRDTEAFF	TGTGCCAGCAGCCAGGTCAGCGGCAGGGGATCGAGGGACACTGAAGCTTTCTTT
many	TRBD2	TRBJ2-7	TRBV11-2	CASSFGGGSTYEQYF	TGTGCCAGCAGTTTTGGGGGAGGGTCCACCTACGAGCAGTACTTC
many	.	TRBJ2-3	TRBV6-5	CASRSGGVGGTQYF	TGTGCCAGCAGGAGCGGAGGTGTAGGCGGTACGCAGTATTTT
many	.	TRBJ2-5	TRBV7-2	CASSLTEQETQYF	TGTGCCAGCAGCTTGACAGAACAAGAGACCCAGTACTTC
medium-sized	.	TRBJ1-3	TRBV12-3/TRBV12-4	CASSRGAGGNTIYF	TGTGCCAGCAGCCGAGGGGCAGGAGGAAACACCATATATTTT
few	TRBD2	TRBJ2-2	TRBV12-3/TRBV12-4	CASSLAGESGELFF	TGTGCCAGCAGCCTAGCGGGGGAATCCGGGGAGCTGTTTTTT
many	.	TRBJ1-3	TRBV7-2	CASSFSGGVGNTIYF	TGTGCCAGCAGCTTTAGCGGGGGCGTTGGAAACACCATATATTTT
many	TRBD1	TRBJ2-7	TRBV7-2	CASSQRTGTSYEQYF	TGTGCCAGCAGCCAAAGGACAGGCACATCCTACGAGCAGTACTTC
few	.	TRBJ1-5	TRBV7-2	CASSLPRSANQPQHF	TGTGCCAGCAGCCTACCCCGGAGCGCCAATCAGCCCCAGCATTTT
.	TRBD1	TRBJ1-6	TRBV3-1	CASSRRTGESPLHF	TGTGCCAGCAGCCGCAGAACAGGGGAATCACCCCTCCACTTT
many	TRBD2	TRBJ2-3	TRBV13	CASRSFSGTSGGPISDTQYF	TGTGCCAGCAGGTCCTTTTCCGGGACTAGCGGGGGTCCTATTTCAGATACGCAGTATTTT
many	.	TRBJ1-6	TRBV4-3	CASSQEPNTLSPLHF	TGCGCCAGCAGCCAAGAACCCAATACACTTTCACCCCTCCACTTT
many	TRBD1	TRBJ1-5	TRBV19	CASSPDRFEGPQHF	TGTGCCAGTAGTCCGGACAGGTTTGAAGGGCCCCAGCATTTT
many	TRBD2	TRBJ2-3	TRBV5-4	CASSLGDTSGGLPDPDTQYF	TGTGCCAGCAGCTTGGGGGATACTAGCGGGGGCCTCCCGGACCCAGATACGCAGTATTTT
many	.	TRBJ1-2	TRBV6-2/TRBV6-3	CASSYFSGYGYTF	TGTGCCAGCAGTTACTTCTCAGGCTATGGCTACACCTTC
.	.	TRBJ1-1	TRBV30	CAWSVRGNTEAFF	TGTGCCTGGAGTGTAAGGGGTAACACTGAAGCTTTCTTT
few	.	TRBJ1-5	TRBV20-1	CSTSRPGSNQPQHF	TGCAGTACATCACGCCCAGGTAGCAATCAGCCCCAGCATTTT
many	TRBD1	TRBJ1-1	TRBV6-5	CASSSTGRDTEAFF	TGTGCCAGCAGTTCGACAGGGAGAGACACTGAAGCTTTCTTT
many	.	TRBJ1-1	TRBV2	CASMVNTEAFF	TGTGCCAGCATGGTGAACACTGAAGCTTTCTTT
many	.	TRBJ1-3	TRBV29-1	CSAYSGNTIYF	TGCAGCGCCTACAGTGGAAACACCATATATTTT
many	.	TRBJ1-1	TRBV4-3	CASSQGRSEAFF	TGCGCCAGCAGCCAAGGACGGTCTGAAGCTTTCTTT
many	.	TRBJ2-7	TRBV7-7	CASSPGDFLGEQYF	TGTGCTAGCAGCCCCGGGGACTTTTTGGGCGAGCAGTACTTC
many	TRBD1	TRBJ1-5	TRBV6-7	CASSYEETGDQPQHF	TGTGCCAGCAGTTACGAAGAGACAGGGGATCAGCCCCAGCATTTT
many	TRBD1	TRBJ2-7	TRBV6-6	CASSYEPGQGAERYEQYF	TGTGCCAGCAGTTACGAACCGGGACAGGGGGCGGAAAGGTACGAGCAGTACTTC
many	.	TRBJ1-3	TRBV27	CASSLRQSGNTIYF	TGTGCCAGCAGTTTGAGACAGTCTGGAAACACCATATATTTT
many	.	TRBJ1-1	TRBV18	CASSPPSGRGTEAFF	TGTGCCAGCTCACCACCGTCGGGGAGGGGCACTGAAGCTTTCTTT
many	.	TRBJ2-7	TRBV20-1	CSARGNLYEQYF	TGCAGTGCTAGAGGAAACCTCTACGAGCAGTACTTC
many	TRBD1	TRBJ2-1	TRBV18	CASSPGPGQGKDEQFF	TGTGCCAGCTCACCAGGTCCGGGACAGGGGAAGGATGAGCAGTTCTTC
many	.	TRBJ1-1	TRBV6-6	CASSRQMNTEAFF	TGTGCCAGCAGTCGACAGATGAACACTGAAGCTTTCTTT
medium-sized	.	TRBJ1-4	TRBV12-3/TRBV12-4	CASSDSSNEKLFF	TGTGCCAGCAGCGACAGTAGTAATGAAAAACTGTTTTTT
.	.	TRBJ2-3	TRBV12-3/TRBV12-4	CASSFPADTQYF	TGTGCCAGCAGTTTCCCGGCAGATACGCAGTATTTT
many	.	TRBJ1-5	TRBV7-9	CASSFGGTGQPQHF	TGTGCCAGCAGCTTTGGCGGGACTGGTCAGCCCCAGCATTTT
many	TRBD1	TRBJ1-2	TRBV7-8	CASSLAMEGAGYTF	TGTGCCAGCAGCTTAGCGATGGAGGGGGCCGGCTACACCTTC
many	.	TRBJ2-7	TRBV12-3/TRBV12-4	CASSNHDGSNEQYF	TGTGCCAGCAGTAACCACGACGGGAGTAACGAGCAGTACTTC
many	.	TRBJ1-2	TRBV7-2	CASSLAMGYYGYTF	TGTGCCAGCAGCTTAGCGATGGGCTACTATGGCTACACCTTC
.	TRBD2	TRBJ2-2	TRBV20-1	CSARDGGDGELFF	TGCAGTGCTAGAGATGGGGGGGACGGGGAGCTGTTTTTT
many	.	TRBJ2-1	TRBV6-2/TRBV6-3	CASGRAYGGNEQFF	TGTGCCAGCGGTCGGGCCTATGGGGGAAATGAGCAGTTCTTC
few	.	TRBJ2-1	TRBV4-3	CASSQGLDLRQFF	TGCGCCAGCAGCCAAGGACTAGATCTCCGGCAGTTCTTC
few	.	TRBJ1-3	TRBV9	CASSVVGQGAGNTIYF	TGTGCCAGCAGCGTAGTGGGGCAGGGCGCTGGAAACACCATATATTTT
many	.	TRBJ2-6	TRBV30	CAWSVGVAGANVLTF	TGTGCCTGGAGTGTGGGTGTAGCTGGGGCCAACGTCCTGACTTTC
many	.	TRBJ1-2	TRBV6-1	CASSESQINNYGYTF	TGTGCCAGCAGTGAAAGCCAGATTAATAACTATGGCTACACCTTC
few	.	TRBJ2-7	TRBV29-1	CSAGTYEQYF	TGCAGCGCCGGGACCTACGAGCAGTACTTC
many	.	TRBJ1-2	TRBV19	CASSQRQAHQGYTF	TGTGCCAGTAGTCAACGACAGGCCCATCAGGGCTACACCTTC
many	.	TRBJ1-6	TRBV11-1	CASLPLHF	TGTGCCAGCCTACCCCTCCACTTT
many	.	TRBJ1-2	TRBV7-3	CASSLRPGRPAVGGGYTF	TGTGCCAGCAGCTTACGCCCCGGACGGCCCGCGGTTGGTGGGGGCTACACCTTC
medium-sized	.	TRBJ1-1	TRBV30	CAWSPAGNTEAFF	TGTGCCTGGAGCCCCGCAGGGAACACTGAAGCTTTCTTT
many	.	TRBJ2-7	TRBV5-6	CASSHAYEQYF	TGTGCCAGCAGCCATGCCTACGAGCAGTACTTC